The entry below gives a single T cell receptor (beta chain) sequence along with its context. This sample is drawn from a study of blood T cell repertoires in COVID-19. Study information: Some COVID-19 samples were acute and others convalescent; all came from the United States, Italy and Spain. The cDNA or gDNA used as material had been derived from T cells, B-cell-depleted T cells, or PBMCs.

This CDR3 spans 19 amino acids. V dropped 4 bases and J dropped 1; count of bases not matched to a gene: 12. Germline V CDR1 and CDR2: MNHEY, SVGEGT. Followed longitudinally, the Seattle patients had been enrolled during active infection. In the source study's methods: From reference gene primer amplification, estimates of nucleated cell counts were derived. Generated by immunoSEQ multiplex PCR, the TCRdb table keeps only in-frame clones and is missing some. The DNA was the basis for D and trimming; V, J and clone size are from that table. This sample has 150,000 or so clones, with 92% found just once.

Sequenced input: peripheral blood. This chain uses TRBV6-2 or TRBV6-3 with TRBJ2-1; 11 bases agree with TRBD2. This TCR was recovered from a man between 25 and 39 years old with COVID-19, enrolled during active disease. CDR3 residues: CASSFPAKRLAGSYNEQFF. The CDR3 DNA reads as TGTGCCAGCAGTTTCCCCGCCAAAAGACTAGCGGGGTCCTACAATGAGCAGTTCTTC.